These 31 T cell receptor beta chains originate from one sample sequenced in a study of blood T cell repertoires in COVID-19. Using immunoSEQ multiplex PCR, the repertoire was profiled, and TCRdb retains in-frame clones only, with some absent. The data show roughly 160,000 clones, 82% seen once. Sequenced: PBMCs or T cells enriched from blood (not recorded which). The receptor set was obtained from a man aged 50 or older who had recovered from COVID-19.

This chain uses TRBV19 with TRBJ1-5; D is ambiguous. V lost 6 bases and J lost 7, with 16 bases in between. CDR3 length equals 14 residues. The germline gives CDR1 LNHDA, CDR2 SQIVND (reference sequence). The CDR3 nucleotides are TGTGCCAGTAGATCGGAGGGTTTATACCAGCCCCAGCATTTT. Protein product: CASRSEGLYQPQHF.

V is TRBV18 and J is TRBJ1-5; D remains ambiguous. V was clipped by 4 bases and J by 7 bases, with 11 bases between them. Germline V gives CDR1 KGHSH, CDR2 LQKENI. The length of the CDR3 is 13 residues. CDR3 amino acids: CASSLDQAQPQHF. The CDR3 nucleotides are TGTGCCAGCTCACTTGACCAGGCGCAGCCCCAGCATTTT.

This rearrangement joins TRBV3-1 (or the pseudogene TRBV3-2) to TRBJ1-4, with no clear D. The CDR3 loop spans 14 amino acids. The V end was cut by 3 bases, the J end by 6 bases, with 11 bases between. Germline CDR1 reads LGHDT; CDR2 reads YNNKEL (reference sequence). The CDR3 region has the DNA TGTGCCAGCAGCCAGCAGTGGAGGGATGAAAAACTGTTTTTT. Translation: CASSQQWRDEKLFF.

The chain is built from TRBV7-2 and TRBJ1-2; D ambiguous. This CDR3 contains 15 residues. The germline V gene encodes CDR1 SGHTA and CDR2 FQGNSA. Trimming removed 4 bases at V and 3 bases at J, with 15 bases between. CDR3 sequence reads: CASSWGAISDYGYTF. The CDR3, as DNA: TGTGCCAGCAGCTGGGGAGCCATTAGCGACTATGGCTACACCTTC.

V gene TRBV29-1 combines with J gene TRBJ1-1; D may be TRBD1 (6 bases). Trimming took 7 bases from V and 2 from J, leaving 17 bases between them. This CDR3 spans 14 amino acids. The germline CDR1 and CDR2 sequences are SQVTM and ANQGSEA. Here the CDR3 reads CSAGQLNLNTEAFF. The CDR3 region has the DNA TGCAGCGCCGGACAGCTAAACTTAAACACTGAAGCTTTCTTT.

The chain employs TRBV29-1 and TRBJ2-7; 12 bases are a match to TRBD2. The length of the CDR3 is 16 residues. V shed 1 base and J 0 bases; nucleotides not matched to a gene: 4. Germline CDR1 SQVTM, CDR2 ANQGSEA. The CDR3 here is CSVEAGLAGTSYEQYF. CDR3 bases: TGCAGCGTTGAAGCAGGACTAGCGGGAACCTCCTACGAGCAGTACTTC.

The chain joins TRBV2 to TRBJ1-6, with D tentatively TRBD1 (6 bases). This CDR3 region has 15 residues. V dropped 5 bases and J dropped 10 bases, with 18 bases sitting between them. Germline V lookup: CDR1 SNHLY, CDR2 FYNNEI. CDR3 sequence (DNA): TGTGCCAGCAGTCCGACACAGGGATCAGGCTCACCCCTCCACTTT. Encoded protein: CASSPTQGSGSPLHF.

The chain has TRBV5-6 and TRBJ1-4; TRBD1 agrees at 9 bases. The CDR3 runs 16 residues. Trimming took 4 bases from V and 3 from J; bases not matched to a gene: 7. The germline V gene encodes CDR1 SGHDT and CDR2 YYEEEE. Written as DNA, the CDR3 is TGTGCCAGCAGCGTCGACAGGGGGAGGGCTAATGAAAAACTGTTTTTT. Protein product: CASSVDRGRANEKLFF.

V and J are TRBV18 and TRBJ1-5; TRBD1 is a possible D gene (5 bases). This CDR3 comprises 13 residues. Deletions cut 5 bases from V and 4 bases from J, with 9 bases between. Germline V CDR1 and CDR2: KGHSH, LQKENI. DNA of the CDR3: TGTGCCAGCTCAGCGACAGAGAATCAGCCCCAGCATTTT. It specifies CASSATENQPQHF.

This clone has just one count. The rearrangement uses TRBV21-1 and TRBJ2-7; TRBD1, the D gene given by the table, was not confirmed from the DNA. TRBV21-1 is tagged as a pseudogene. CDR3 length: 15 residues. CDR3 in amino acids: CASSKIGPSSYEQYF. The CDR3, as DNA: TGTGCCAGCAGCAAAATTGGGCCGAGCTCCTACGAGCAGTACTTC.

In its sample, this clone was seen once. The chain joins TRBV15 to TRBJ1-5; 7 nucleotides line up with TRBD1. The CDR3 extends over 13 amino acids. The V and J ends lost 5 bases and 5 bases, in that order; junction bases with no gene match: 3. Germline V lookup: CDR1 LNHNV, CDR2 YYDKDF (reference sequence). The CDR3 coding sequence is TGTGCCACCAGCCGGGACAGATATCAGCCCCAGCATTTT. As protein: CATSRDRYQPQHF. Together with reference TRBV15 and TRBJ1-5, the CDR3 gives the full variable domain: DAMVIQNPRYQVTQFGKPVTLSCSQTLNHNVMYWYQQKSSQAPKLLFHYYDKDFNNEADTPDNFQSRRPNTSFCFLDIRSPGLGDTAMYLCATSRDRYQPQHFGDGTRLSIL.

The CDR3 reads CASSDNHEQYF. CDR3 bases: TGTGCCAGCAGTGATAATCACGAGCAGTACTTC. The chain has TRBV6-1 and TRBJ2-7; D not certain. V was cut by 3 bases and J by 5 bases, with 5 bases left in between. This CDR3 has 11 residues. Per germline, CDR1 MNHNS and CDR2 SASEGT.

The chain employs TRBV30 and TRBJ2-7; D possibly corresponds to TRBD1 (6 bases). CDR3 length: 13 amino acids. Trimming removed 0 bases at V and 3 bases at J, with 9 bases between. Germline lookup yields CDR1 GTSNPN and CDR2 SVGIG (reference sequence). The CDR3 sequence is CAWSVVRGYEQYF. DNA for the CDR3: TGTGCCTGGAGTGTCGTCAGGGGCTACGAGCAGTACTTC.

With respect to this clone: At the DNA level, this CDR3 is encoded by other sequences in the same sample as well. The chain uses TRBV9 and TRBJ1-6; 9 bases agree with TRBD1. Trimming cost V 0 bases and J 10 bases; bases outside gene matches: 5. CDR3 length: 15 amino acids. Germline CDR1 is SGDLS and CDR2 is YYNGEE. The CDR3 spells CASSVGTGGSSPLHF. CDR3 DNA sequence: TGTGCCAGCAGCGTAGGTACAGGGGGCAGCTCACCCCTCCACTTT.

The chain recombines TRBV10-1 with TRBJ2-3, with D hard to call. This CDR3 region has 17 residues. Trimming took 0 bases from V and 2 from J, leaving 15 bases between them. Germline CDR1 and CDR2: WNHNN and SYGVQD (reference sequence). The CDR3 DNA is TGCGCCAGCAGTGAGTCGATACACGTCACAGTCACAGATACGCAGTATTTT. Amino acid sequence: CASSESIHVTVTDTQYF.

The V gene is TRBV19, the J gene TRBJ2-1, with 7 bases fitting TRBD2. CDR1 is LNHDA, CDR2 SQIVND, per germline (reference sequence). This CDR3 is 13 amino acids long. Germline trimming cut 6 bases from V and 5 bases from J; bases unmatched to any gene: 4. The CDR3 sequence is CASSPGTNNEQFF. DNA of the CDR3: TGTGCCAGTAGCCCCGGGACTAACAATGAGCAGTTCTTC.

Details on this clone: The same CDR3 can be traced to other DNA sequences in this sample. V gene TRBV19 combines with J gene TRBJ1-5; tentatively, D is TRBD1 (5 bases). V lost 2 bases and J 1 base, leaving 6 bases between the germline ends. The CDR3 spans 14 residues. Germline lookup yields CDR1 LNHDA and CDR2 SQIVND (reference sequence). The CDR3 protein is CASSIRGSNQPQHF. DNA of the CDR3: TGTGCCAGTAGTATACGGGGGAGCAATCAGCCCCAGCATTTT.

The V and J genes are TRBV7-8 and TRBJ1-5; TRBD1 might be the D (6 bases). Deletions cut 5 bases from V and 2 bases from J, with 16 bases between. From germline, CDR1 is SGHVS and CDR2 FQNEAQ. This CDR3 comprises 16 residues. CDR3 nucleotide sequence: TGTGCCAGCAGCAGTTACAGGGTGGGTGGCAATCAGCCCCAGCATTTT. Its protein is CASSSYRVGGNQPQHF.

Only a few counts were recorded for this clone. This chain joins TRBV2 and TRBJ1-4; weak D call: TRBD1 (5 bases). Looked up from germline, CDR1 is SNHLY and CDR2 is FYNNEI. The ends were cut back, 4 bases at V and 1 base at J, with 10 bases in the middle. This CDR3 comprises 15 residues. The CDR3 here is CASSADRGTNEKLFF. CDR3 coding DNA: TGTGCCAGCAGTGCCGATAGGGGAACTAATGAAAAACTGTTTTTT.

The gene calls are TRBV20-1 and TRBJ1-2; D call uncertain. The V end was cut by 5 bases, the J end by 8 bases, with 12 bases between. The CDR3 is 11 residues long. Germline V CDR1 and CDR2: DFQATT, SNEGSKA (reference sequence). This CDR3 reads CSAYDKLGYTF. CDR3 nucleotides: TGCAGTGCTTATGACAAGCTGGGCTACACCTTC.

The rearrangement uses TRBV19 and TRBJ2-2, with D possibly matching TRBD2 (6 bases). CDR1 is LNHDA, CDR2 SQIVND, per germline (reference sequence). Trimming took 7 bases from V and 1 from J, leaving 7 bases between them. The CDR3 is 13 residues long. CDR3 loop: CASTGGNTGELFF. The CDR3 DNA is TGTGCCAGTACCGGGGGGAACACCGGGGAGCTGTTTTTT.

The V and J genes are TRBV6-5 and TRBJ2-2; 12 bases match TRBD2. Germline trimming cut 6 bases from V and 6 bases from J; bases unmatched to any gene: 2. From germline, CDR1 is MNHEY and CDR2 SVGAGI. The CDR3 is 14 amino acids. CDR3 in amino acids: CASRPSGRAGELFF. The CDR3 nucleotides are TGTGCCAGCAGGCCTAGCGGGAGGGCCGGGGAGCTGTTTTTT.

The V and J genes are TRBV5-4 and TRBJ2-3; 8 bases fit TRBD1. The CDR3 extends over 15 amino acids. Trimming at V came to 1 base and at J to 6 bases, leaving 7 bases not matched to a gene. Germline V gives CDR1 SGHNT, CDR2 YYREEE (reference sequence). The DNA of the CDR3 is TGTGCCAGCAGCTTGCAGGGGGCGTTTGAGGATACGCAGTATTTT. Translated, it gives CASSLQGAFEDTQYF.

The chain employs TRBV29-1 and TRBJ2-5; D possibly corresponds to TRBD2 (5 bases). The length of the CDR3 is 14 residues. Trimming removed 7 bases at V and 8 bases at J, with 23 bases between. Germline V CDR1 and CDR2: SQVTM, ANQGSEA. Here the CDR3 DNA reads TGCAGCGCCGAGAATACGCAACTAGGCGGAACCCAGTACTTC. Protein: CSAENTQLGGTQYF.

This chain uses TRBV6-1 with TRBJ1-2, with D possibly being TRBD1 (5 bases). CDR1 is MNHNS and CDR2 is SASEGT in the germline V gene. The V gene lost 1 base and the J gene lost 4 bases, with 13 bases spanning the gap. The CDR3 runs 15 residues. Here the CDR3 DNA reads TGTGCCAGCAGTGAAGAGATTGCCAGGGCCTATGGCTACACCTTC. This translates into CASSEEIARAYGYTF.

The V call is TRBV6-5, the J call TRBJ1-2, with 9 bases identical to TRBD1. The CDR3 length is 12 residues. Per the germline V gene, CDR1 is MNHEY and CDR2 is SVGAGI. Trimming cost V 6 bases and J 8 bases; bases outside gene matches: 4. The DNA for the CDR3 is TGTGCCAGCAGCCCGGACAGGGGAGGCTACACCTTC. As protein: CASSPDRGGYTF.

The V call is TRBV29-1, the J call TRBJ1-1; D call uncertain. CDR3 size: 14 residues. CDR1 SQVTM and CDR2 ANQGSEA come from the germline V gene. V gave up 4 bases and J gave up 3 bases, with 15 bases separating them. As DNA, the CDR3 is TGCAGCGTTGCCTCCTTTGGCCCCGACACTGAAGCTTTCTTT. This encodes CSVASFGPDTEAFF.

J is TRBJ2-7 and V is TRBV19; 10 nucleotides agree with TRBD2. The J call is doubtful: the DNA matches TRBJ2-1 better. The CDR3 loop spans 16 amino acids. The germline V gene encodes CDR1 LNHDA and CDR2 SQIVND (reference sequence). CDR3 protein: CASSISSSGSKYEQFF. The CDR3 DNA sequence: TGTGCCAGTAGTATTTCCTCTAGCGGGAGTAAGTATGAGCAGTTCTTC.

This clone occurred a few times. CDR3 loop: CASSYDTGPNTEAFF. CDR3 in DNA: TGTGCCAGCAGTTACGATACAGGGCCGAACACTGAAGCTTTCTTT. The chain uses TRBV6-5 and TRBJ1-1, with a possible D match to TRBD1 (6 bases). The CDR3 is 15 residues long. Per germline, CDR1 MNHEY and CDR2 SVGAGI. V gave up 2 bases and J gave up 1 base, with 11 bases separating them.

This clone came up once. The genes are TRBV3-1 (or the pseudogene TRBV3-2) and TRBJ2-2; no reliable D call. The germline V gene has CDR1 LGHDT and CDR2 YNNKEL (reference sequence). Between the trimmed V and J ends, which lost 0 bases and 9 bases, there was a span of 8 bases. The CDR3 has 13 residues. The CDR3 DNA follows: TGTGCCAGCAGCCAAGATCTACTCCGGGAGCTGTTTTTT. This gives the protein CASSQDLLRELFF.

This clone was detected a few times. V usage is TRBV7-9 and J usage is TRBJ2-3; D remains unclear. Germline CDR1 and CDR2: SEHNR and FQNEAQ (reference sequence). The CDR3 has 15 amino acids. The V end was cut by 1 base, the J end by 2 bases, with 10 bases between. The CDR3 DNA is TGTGCCAGCAGCTTAGGGGCAGCCGACACAGATACGCAGTATTTT. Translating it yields CASSLGAADTDTQYF.